The source of this T cell receptor beta chain is a study of OX40 agonist ivuxolimab in advanced cancers. Turning to the study itself: Hepatocellular carcinoma, melanoma, renal cell or head and neck cancer was diagnosed in the dose-escalation patients. Males comprised over 80% of the group, whose mean age was about 62 years (range roughly 23 to 80).

Overall study results and limits: Still undetermined is the antigen specificity of the expanded peripheral T cells.

Germline loops: CDR1 SGDLS, CDR2 YYNGEE. V shed 5 bases, J shed 5 bases, and the junction held 5 bases outside the gene matches. The CDR3 covers 14 residues. The assay was immunoSEQ multiplex PCR, and TCRdb's table has in-frame clones only and misses some. The repertoire holds 55,000 to 75,000 clones, with 86% as singletons. Regarding this clone: Its antigen is unknown.

The source is an adult with an advanced solid tumor such as melanoma, head and neck, liver or kidney cancer. The sample consisted of CD4+ or CD8+ T cells sorted from blood, taken in a trial of the OX40 agonist ivuxolimab. The chain employs TRBV9 and TRBJ1-2; 11 nucleotides line up with TRBD1. CDR3 region: CASRGTGGGYGYTF. The CDR3 DNA sequence: TGTGCCAGCAGGGGGACAGGGGGTGGGTATGGCTACACCTTC.